The sequence of this T cell receptor (beta chain) was determined in a study of T cells expressing NK-cell markers. Across the whole study: HCMV seropositivity characterized most of the eight sequenced donors, and seronegativity one.

Study-wide points: NKG2C+ dominant clonotype frequencies in a handful of donors were roughly 1.0-7.5% of CD8+ T cells.

Remarks on this clonotype: The antigen is undetermined.

After re-calling the 5' RACE reads, TCRdb lists one entry per CDR3 protein, DNA absent. The listing contains roughly 110,000 distinct CDR3 sequences. Germline V gene data show CDR1 as SGHTA and CDR2 as FQGTGA. The CDR3 totals 19 residues. The TCR comes from a woman between 18 and 70 years old in good health. The sample taken for sequencing was blood T cells: a sorted CD56 or NKG2C T cell subset, CD4+ or CD8+ T cells, or bulk PBMC T cells (not recorded which). The chain joins TRBV7-3 to TRBJ2-1; the TRBD2 assignment by TCRdb is unverifiable without DNA. The CDR3 reads CASSLEGGLAGVLHNEQFF.